The 10 T cell receptor beta chains presented below share a single source sample, sequenced in a study of post-analysis software for immune sequencing data. Study results and caveats: About five TRBV segments occurring more often in patients than controls included TRBV5-6, TRBV5-1 and TRBV20-1.

Unique molecular identifiers tagged the TCR beta cDNA libraries. TCRdb reprocessed the PCR reads via MiXCR and lists one record per CDR3 protein. The sample holds 450,000 to 700,000 distinct CDR3 sequences, 44% seen once. Their antigen targets remain unknown. The source material was blood. The receptors derive from a girl aged 5 to 17 with multiple sclerosis.

The chain combines TRBV20-1 with TRBJ2-4; D tentatively reads TRBD1 or TRBD2 (6 bases each). The CDR3 extends over 12 amino acids. Looked up from germline, CDR1 is DFQATT and CDR2 is SNEGSKA (reference sequence). The V gene lost 5 bases and the J gene lost 9 bases, with 14 bases spanning the gap. CDR3 sequence: CSAPREGGIQYF. The CDR3 nucleotides are TGCAGTGCTCCTCGAGAGGGGGGCATTCAGTACTTC.

The chain couples TRBV4-1 to TRBJ2-1; 8 bases are shared with TRBD2. Germline CDR1 is MGHRA and CDR2 is YSYEKL. With V trimmed by 2 bases and J by 4 bases, 16 bases remained unmatched. CDR3 length: 19 residues. The CDR3 is CASSQPIAKRGPTYNEQFF. In DNA, the CDR3 is TGCGCCAGCAGCCAACCCATCGCCAAGCGGGGGCCCACTTACAATGAGCAGTTCTTC.

This clonotype was seen a few times. The chain has TRBV30 and TRBJ2-7; TRBD1 is a possible D gene (5 bases). This CDR3 has 12 residues. V shed 1 base and J shed 4 bases, with 8 bases lying between them. Germline-derived CDR1 and CDR2 are GTSNPN and SVGIG (reference sequence). Written as DNA, the CDR3 is TGTGCCTGGAGTGAAGGGGCTTACGAGCAGTACTTC. Protein: CAWSEGAYEQYF.

This clonotype was picked up many times. The CDR3 region has the DNA TGTGCCAGCAGCCAAGAAGCCGGGGGGGGATACGAGCAGTACTTC. This gives the protein CASSQEAGGGYEQYF. V is TRBV4-2 and J is TRBJ2-7; 8 bases agree with TRBD2. CDR1 and CDR2 (germline): LGHNA, YNFKEQ. There are 15 residues in the CDR3. V lost 0 bases and J lost 4; bases outside the gene matches: 5.

CDR3 nucleotide sequence: TGTGCCAGCAGATCGCTCCGGGACACCTCCTACGAGCAGTACTTC. This codes for CASRSLRDTSYEQYF. The genes are TRBV13 and TRBJ2-7, with D perhaps TRBD1 (6 bases). With 6 bases removed from V and 0 bases from J, the gap between germline ends came to 15 bases. Germline assignment: CDR1 PRHDT and CDR2 FYEKMQ (reference sequence). This CDR3 region has 15 residues. Filled out from reference TRBV13 and TRBJ2-7, the complete variable domain reads AAGVIQSPRHLIKEKRETATLKCYPIPRHDTVYWYQQGPGQDPQFLISFYEKMQSDKGSIPDRFSAQQFSDYHSELNMSSLELGDSALYFCASRSLRDTSYEQYFGPGTRLTVT.

This clonotype was counted between two and nine times. The genes are TRBV12-3 or TRBV12-4 and TRBJ2-7; TRBD2 aligns across 7 bases. CDR3 length: 17 residues. V dropped 0 bases and J dropped 3; count of bases not matched to a gene: 11. This CDR3 reads CASSLAGGPYIIYEQYF. The CDR3 DNA is TGTGCCAGCAGTTTAGCGGGAGGGCCTTACATCATCTACGAGCAGTACTTC.

The J gene is TRBJ1-1, the V gene TRBV29-1, with TRBD1 identical over 7 bases. V trimming: 6 bases; J trimming: 2 bases; junction bases outside the gene matches: 12. The germline CDR1 and CDR2 sequences are SQVTM and ANQGSEA. The CDR3 runs 15 residues. DNA of the CDR3: TGCAGCGTATCCCGGGGGGGACAGATAAACACTGAAGCTTTCTTT. Its translation is CSVSRGGQINTEAFF.

The rearrangement links TRBV20-1 to TRBJ1-5, with no clear D. The CDR3 is 15 amino acids. V lost 3 bases and J lost 1, with 13 bases in between. In germline, CDR1 is DFQATT, CDR2 SNEGSKA (reference sequence). The CDR3 DNA reads TGCAGTGCTAGCCCTCTCCCGGGAAGCAATCAGCCCCAGCATTTT. Protein: CSASPLPGSNQPQHF.

CDR3 coding DNA: TGTGCCAGCGGGGCGCGGGGGGTTTCCTACGAGCAGTACTTC. It is translated as CASGARGVSYEQYF. The chain recombines TRBV2 with TRBJ2-7; 8 bases fit TRBD2. The CDR3 spans 14 residues. Trimming at V came to 8 bases and at J to 1 base, leaving 7 bases not matched to a gene. Germline assignment: CDR1 SNHLY and CDR2 FYNNEI. Together with reference TRBV2 and TRBJ2-7, the CDR3 gives the full variable domain: EPEVTQTPSHQVTQMGQEVILRCVPISNHLYFYWYRQILGQKVEFLVSFYNNEISEKSEIFDDQFSVERPDGSNFTLKIRSTKLEDSAMYFCASGARGVSYEQYFGPGTRLTVT.

This clonotype was recorded a few times. V and J are TRBV12-3 or TRBV12-4 and TRBJ2-1; 11 bases are a match to TRBD2. The CDR3 covers 16 residues. The ends lost 7 bases at V and 4 bases at J; junction bases unmatched: 9. The CDR3 region has the DNA TGTGCCAGCACTCAGACCGGGACTAGCGGTTACAATGAGCAGTTCTTC. Translation gives CASTQTGTSGYNEQFF.